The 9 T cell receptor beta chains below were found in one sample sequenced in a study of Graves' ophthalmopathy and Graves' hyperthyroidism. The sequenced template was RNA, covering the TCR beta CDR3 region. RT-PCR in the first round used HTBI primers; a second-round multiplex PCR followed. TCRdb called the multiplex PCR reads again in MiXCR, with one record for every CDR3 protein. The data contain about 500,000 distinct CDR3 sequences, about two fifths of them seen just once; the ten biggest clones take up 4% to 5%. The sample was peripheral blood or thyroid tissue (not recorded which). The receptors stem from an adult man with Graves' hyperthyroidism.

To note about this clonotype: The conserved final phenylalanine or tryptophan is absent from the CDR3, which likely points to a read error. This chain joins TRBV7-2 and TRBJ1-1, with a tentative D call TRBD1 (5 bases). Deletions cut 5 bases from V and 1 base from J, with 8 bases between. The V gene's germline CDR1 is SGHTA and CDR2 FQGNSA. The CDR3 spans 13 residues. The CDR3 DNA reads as TGTGCCAGCAGCGTAGGACAGAACACTGAAGCTTTCCTT. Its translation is CASSVGQNTEAFL.

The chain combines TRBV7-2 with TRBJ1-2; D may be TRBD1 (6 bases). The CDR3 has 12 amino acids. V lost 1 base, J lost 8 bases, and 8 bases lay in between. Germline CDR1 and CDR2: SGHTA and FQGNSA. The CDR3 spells CASSLDGTGYTF. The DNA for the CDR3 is TGTGCCAGCAGCTTAGATGGGACAGGCTACACCTTC.

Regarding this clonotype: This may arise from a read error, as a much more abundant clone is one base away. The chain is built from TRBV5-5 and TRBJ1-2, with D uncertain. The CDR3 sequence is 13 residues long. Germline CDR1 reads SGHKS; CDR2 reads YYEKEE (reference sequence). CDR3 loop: CASRLDGFGGYTF. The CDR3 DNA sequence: TGTGCCAGCAGGTTGGACGGGTTTGGCGGCTACACCTTC.

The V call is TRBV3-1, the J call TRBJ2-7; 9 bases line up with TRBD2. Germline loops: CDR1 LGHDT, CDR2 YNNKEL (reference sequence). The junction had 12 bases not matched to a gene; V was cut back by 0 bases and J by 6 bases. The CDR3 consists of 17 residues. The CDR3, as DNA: TGTGCCAGCAGCCAAGAAGGTAGTCTAGCGGGAATCAGCGAGCAGTACTTC. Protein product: CASSQEGSLAGISEQYF.

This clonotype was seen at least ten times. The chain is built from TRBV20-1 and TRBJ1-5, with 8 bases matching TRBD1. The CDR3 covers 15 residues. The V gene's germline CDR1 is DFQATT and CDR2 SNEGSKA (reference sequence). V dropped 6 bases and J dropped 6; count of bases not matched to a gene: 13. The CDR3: CSARGGQGAGQPQHF. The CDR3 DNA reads TGCAGTGCGAGGGGAGGACAGGGAGCGGGTCAGCCCCAGCATTTT.

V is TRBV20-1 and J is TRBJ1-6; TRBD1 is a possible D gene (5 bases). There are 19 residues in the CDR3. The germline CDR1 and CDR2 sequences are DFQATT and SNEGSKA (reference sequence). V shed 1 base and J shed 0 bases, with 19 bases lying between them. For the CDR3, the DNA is TGCAGTGCTAGAGCTAATTCAGGGAGGACTAGCTCCTATAATTCACCCCTCCACTTT. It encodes CSARANSGRTSSYNSPLHF.

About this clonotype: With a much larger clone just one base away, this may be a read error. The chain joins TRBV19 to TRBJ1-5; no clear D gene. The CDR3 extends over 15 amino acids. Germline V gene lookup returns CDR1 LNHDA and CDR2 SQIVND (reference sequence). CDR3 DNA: TGTACCAGTAGTATGGGAAGTTTTAGCAATCAGCCCCAGCATTTT. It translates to CTSSMGSFSNQPQHF.

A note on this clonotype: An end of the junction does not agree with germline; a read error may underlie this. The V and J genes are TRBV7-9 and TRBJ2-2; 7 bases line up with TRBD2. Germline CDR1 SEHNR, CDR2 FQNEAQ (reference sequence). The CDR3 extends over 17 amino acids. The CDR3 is CASSSDFGGGRRDEQFF. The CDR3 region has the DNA TGTGCCAGCAGCTCCGACTTTGGCGGGGGACGAAGGGATGAGCAGTTTTTT. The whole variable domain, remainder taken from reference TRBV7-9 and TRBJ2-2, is DTGVSQNPRHKITKRGQNVTFRCDPISEHNRLYWYRQTLGQGPEFLTYFQNEAQLEKSRLLSDRFSAERPKGSFSTLEIQRTEQGDSAMYLCASSSDFGGGRRDEQFFGEGSRLTVL.

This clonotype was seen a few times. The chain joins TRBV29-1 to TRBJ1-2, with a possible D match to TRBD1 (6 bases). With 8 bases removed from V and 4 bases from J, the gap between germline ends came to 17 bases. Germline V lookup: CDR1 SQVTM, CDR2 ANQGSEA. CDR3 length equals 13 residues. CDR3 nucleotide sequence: TGCAGCTCCCTACAGGGTTTTGGCTATGGCTACACCTTC. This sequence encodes CSSLQGFGYGYTF.